A single count supports the clone carrying this T cell receptor (beta chain). Measured with immunoSEQ multiplex PCR; TCRdb has only the in-frame clones, and not every one. The sample contains about 290,000 clones, just under 85% of which appear only once. This sample was included in a study of blood T cell repertoires in COVID-19. This CDR3 spans 15 amino acids. The V gene's germline CDR1 is SGHRS and CDR2 YFSETQ. Trimming cost V 4 bases and J 0 bases, with 12 bases left between them. The TCR comes from a woman between 50 and 59 years old with active or convalescent COVID-19. The chain carries TRBV5-1 and TRBJ2-3, with D unclear. Sequenced material: peripheral blood. CDR3 bases: TGCGCCAGCAGCATCGTAGAGAAGAGCACAGATACGCAGTATTTT. It encodes CASSIVEKSTDTQYF.